This entry lists 5 T cell receptor beta chains sequenced from one sample in a study of blood T cell repertoires in COVID-19. Generated by immunoSEQ multiplex PCR, the TCRdb table keeps only in-frame clones and is missing some. The table lists 250,000 or so clones, roughly 79% of them singletons, with around 2% in the top ten. What was sequenced was peripheral blood. These receptor sequences come from a woman aged 80 or over with acute or convalescent COVID-19.

The chain is built from TRBV7-6 and TRBJ1-6, with 7 bases that match TRBD1. Germline lookup yields CDR1 SGHVS and CDR2 FNYEAQ. CDR3 size: 15 residues. Trimming removed 3 bases from V and 4 bases from J; junction bases left unmatched: 3. CDR3 sequence (DNA): TGTGCCAGCAGCTTGGGACAGTCATATAATTCACCCCTCCACTTT. Translated, it gives CASSLGQSYNSPLHF.

The rearrangement joins TRBV5-1 to TRBJ2-1, with 7 bases aligning to TRBD1. Trimming took 4 bases from V and 7 from J; bases not matched to a gene: 5. Germline lookup yields CDR1 SGHRS and CDR2 YFSETQ. CDR3 size: 13 residues. The DNA of the CDR3 is TGCGCCAGCAGCGCCGGGACAGCAAATGAGCAGTTCTTC. Its protein product is CASSAGTANEQFF.

V gene TRBV27 combines with J gene TRBJ1-1; D is unresolved. V was shortened by 6 bases and J by 1 base, with 15 bases between the two germline ends. The length of the CDR3 is 15 residues. Germline V gene data show CDR1 as MNHEY and CDR2 as SMNVEV (reference sequence). The CDR3, as DNA: TGTGCCAGCAGACTAGACCGCAATCCGAACACTGAAGCTTTCTTT. Amino acid sequence: CASRLDRNPNTEAFF.

The V call is TRBV5-1, the J call TRBJ2-5; 8 nucleotides agree with TRBD1. The ends lost 4 bases at V and 3 bases at J; junction bases unmatched: 14. Germline lookup yields CDR1 SGHRS and CDR2 YFSETQ. The CDR3 length is 17 residues. The CDR3 spells CASSLSQTTGAEETQYF. The DNA for the CDR3 is TGCGCCAGCAGCCTAAGCCAAACGACAGGGGCTGAAGAGACCCAGTACTTC. Supplemented by reference TRBV5-1 and TRBJ2-5, the full variable domain reads KAGVTQTPRYLIKTRGQQVTLSCSPISGHRSVSWYQQTPGQGLQFLFEYFSETQRNKGNFPGRFSGRQFSNSRSEMNVSTLELGDSALYLCASSLSQTTGAEETQYFGPGTRLLVL.

This chain links TRBV7-2 with TRBJ2-3, with 7 bases that match TRBD2. V trimming: 4 bases; J trimming: 1 base; junction bases outside the gene matches: 11. This CDR3 has 17 amino acids. CDR1 is SGHTA, CDR2 FQGNSA, per germline. This chain's CDR3 is CASSSAPLAGGTDTQYF. The CDR3 nucleotides are TGTGCCAGCAGCTCAGCCCCTCTGGCGGGGGGCACAGATACGCAGTATTTT. The whole variable domain, remainder taken from reference TRBV7-2 and TRBJ2-3, is GAGVSQSPSNKVTEKGKDVELRCDPISGHTALYWYRQSLGQGLEFLIYFQGNSAPDKSGLPSDRFSAERTGGSVSTLTIQRTQQEDSAVYLCASSSAPLAGGTDTQYFGPGTRLTVL.